This T cell receptor (beta chain) was found in a study of shared clonotypes between healthy human individuals. Each replicate PCR on the sorted subsets used about 0.2 ug DNA (around 30,000 T cell genomes). The data were produced by immunoSEQ multiplex PCR, yet TCRdb's version contains in-frame clones alone and is incomplete. The data hold around 2.1 million clones, with more than 85% observed a single time. In regard to this clone: The target antigen is unknown.

Regarding the study as a whole: Only blood samples were collected, and tissue repertoires likely differ.

CD45RO-negative CD8 cells positively selected for CCR7 made up the naive population, which excluded terminally differentiated effector memory CD45RA+ cells. The V gene end was trimmed by 6 bases and the J gene end by 5 bases; junction bases not matched to a gene: 16. The CDR3 consists of 17 residues. The germline CDR1 and CDR2 sequences are SGHNT and YENEEA. This TCR was sampled from a man younger than 35 in good health. Some clones in this sample may be carry-over from other donors' samples. The specimen sequenced was naive CD8+ T cells from PBMCs. The rearrangement joins TRBV11-3 to TRBJ2-1; 7 bases map to TRBD2. The CDR3 sequence is CASRPRGGGEKHNEQFF. CDR3 coding DNA: TGTGCCAGCAGACCCCGTGGTGGGGGGGAAAAACACAATGAGCAGTTCTTC.